Listed below are T cell receptor beta chains from one sample, sequenced in a study of post-analysis software for immune sequencing data. Each CDR3 protein is one row after TCRdb ran MiXCR on the PCR reads. The table lists hundreds of thousands of distinct CDR3 sequences, approximately 59% of them singletons, with about 11% in the top ten. Source material: blood. These receptors all come from a girl aged 2 to 10 with multiple sclerosis. The CDR3 runs from the conserved cysteine through the conserved F or W. A D gene is named only where the DNA matches it firmly. Size values are once, few and many counts, or a class for expanded clones, and some rows have none.

d_call clone_size j_call v_call cdr3_nt cdr3_aa
. . TRBJ1-5 TRBV5-1 TGCGCCAGCAGCTTGGGCATCCAGGGAGACAATCAGCCCCAGCATTTT CASSLGIQGDNQPQHF
. . TRBJ1-1 TRBV5-1 TGCGCCAGCAGCTTGGCCTTCCAGAACACTGAAGCTTTCTTT CASSLAFQNTEAFF
. . TRBJ2-5 TRBV7-2 TGTGCCAGCAGCAATTCCGGGACTCAGTACTTC CASSNSGTQYF
TRBD2 . TRBJ2-7 TRBV7-3 TGTGCCAGCAGCTCTGGAGCGGGAGGCAACCTCGAGCAGTACTTC CASSSGAGGNLEQYF
TRBD1 . TRBJ2-7 TRBV11-2 TGTGCCAGCAGCCCCATCCCGCAGGGGGTTTCCTACGAGCAGTACTTC CASSPIPQGVSYEQYF
. once TRBJ2-7 TRBV9 TGTGCCAGCAGCGTAGGTGTAGGGACCTCCTACGAGCAGTACTTC CASSVGVGTSYEQYF
. . TRBJ2-7 TRBV5-6 TGTGCCAGCAGCCCTATTGCCGGGACGGCATCCTACGAGCAGTACTTC CASSPIAGTASYEQYF
TRBD2 few TRBJ2-1 TRBV27 TGTGCCAGCAGTCCACGACTAGCGGGAGGGAGCTACAATGAGCAGTTCTTC CASSPRLAGGSYNEQFF
TRBD1 . TRBJ2-3 TRBV14 TGTGCCAGCAGCCAATACAGGGGGCCCACGGATACGCAGTATTTT CASSQYRGPTDTQYF
. . TRBJ1-2 TRBV7-9 TGTGCCAGCAGCTTCCCCGGGACTCCAAACTATGGCTACACCTTC CASSFPGTPNYGYTF
. . TRBJ2-1 TRBV7-9 TGTGCCAGCAGCCCAGGGGCTAGAGGGCAAGGGAATGAGCAGTTCTTC CASSPGARGQGNEQFF
TRBD2 . TRBJ2-1 TRBV5-1 TGCGCCAGCAGCCAGGGACTAGCGGGAGCGGCGGAGCAGTTCTTC CASSQGLAGAAEQFF
TRBD2 . TRBJ2-5 TRBV10-2 TGCGCCAGCAGTGACCTGAGCGGGGGGGCCGGGGAGACCCAGTACTTC CASSDLSGGAGETQYF
. . TRBJ1-2 TRBV28 TGTGCCAGCATCCCAGCGGAGTTTGGGGGGGCTACCTATGGCTACACCTTC CASIPAEFGGATYGYTF
TRBD1 . TRBJ1-1 TRBV7-2 TGTGCCAGCAGCCAAAAGGGACAGGGGGCGAGAAGCACTGAAGCTTTCTTT CASSQKGQGARSTEAFF
TRBD1 . TRBJ2-7 TRBV20-1 TGCAGTGCTAGAGACAGGGGGCACGAGCAGTACTTC CSARDRGHEQYF
. . TRBJ1-5 TRBV5-1 TGTGCCAGCAGCTTAGAAGGGGGAAGCAATCAGCCCCAGCATTTT CASSLEGGSNQPQHF
. . TRBJ1-1 TRBV29-1 TGCAGCGTCGGACTCCTGAACACTGAAGCTTTCTTT CSVGLLNTEAFF
. few TRBJ2-5 TRBV2 TGTGCCAGCAGTGGTAGGGGGGTAACCCAAGAGACCCAGTACTTC CASSGRGVTQETQYF
. . TRBJ2-1 TRBV9 TGTGCCAGCAGCGTAAGATCGTTGGGGGGGCCGGGTGAGCAGTTCTTC CASSVRSLGGPGEQFF
. . TRBJ2-1 TRBV11-3 TGTGCCAGCAGCTTAGATCCGGGGACCAACAATGAGCAGTTCTTC CASSLDPGTNNEQFF
. few TRBJ2-7 TRBV3-1 TGTGCCAGCAGCCAAGATGGTCTAGGAGGCAACGAGCAGTACTTC CASSQDGLGGNEQYF
TRBD1 . TRBJ2-3 TRBV20-1 TGCAGTGCGGGGGACAGACTTCATACGCAGTATTTT CSAGDRLHTQYF
TRBD1 . TRBJ2-1 TRBV7-9 TGTGCCAGCAGCTTAGTAACCGGGACAGGGCACAATGAGCAGTTTTTC CASSLVTGTGHNEQFF
TRBD1 . TRBJ2-5 TRBV11-2 TGTGCCAGCAGCCCTTACAGACAGGGTAACCACCAAGAGACCCAGTACTTC CASSPYRQGNHQETQYF
TRBD1 few TRBJ2-7 TRBV5-1 TGCGCCAGCAGCCCTCGGACAGGGGACACCTACGAGCAGTACTTC CASSPRTGDTYEQYF
TRBD1 . TRBJ1-6 TRBV10-3 TGTGCCATCAGTGACATGGGTGGGACAGCCAATTCACCCCTCCACTTT CAISDMGGTANSPLHF
. . TRBJ1-2 TRBV20-1 TGCAGTGCCGCCGGGCAGTCCTATGGCTACACCTTC CSAAGQSYGYTF
. . TRBJ1-2 TRBV7-9 TGTGCCAGCAGCCGTGCGGGAGAGTCCTATGGCTACACCTTC CASSRAGESYGYTF
TRBD1 . TRBJ2-7 TRBV7-9 TGTGCCAGCAGCTTCCTAGGACAGGGAGAAAGCGACGAGCAGTACTTC CASSFLGQGESDEQYF
. . TRBJ2-1 TRBV11-3 TGTGCCAGCAGCCGGGGCTTCATGAGCTCCTACAATGAGCAGTTCTTC CASSRGFMSSYNEQFF
. . TRBJ2-7 TRBV29-1 TGCAGCGTTGGAGGAGGGACCTACGAGCAGTACTTC CSVGGGTYEQYF
. . TRBJ1-1 TRBV6-2/TRBV6-3 TGTGCCAGCAGCGACGGGGGCGCGAGATCTGAAGCTTTCTTT CASSDGGARSEAFF
TRBD2 . TRBJ2-7 TRBV20-1 TGCAGTGCTACAAGGTGGGGGGGAGCGAACTCCTACGAGCAGTACTTC CSATRWGGANSYEQYF
TRBD2 . TRBJ2-7 TRBV6-5 TGTGCCAGCAGTTTGGGACTAGTAGGCGAGCAGTACTTC CASSLGLVGEQYF
. few TRBJ1-2 TRBV6-4 TGTGCCAGCAGTGACGGGGGCGGCGGGGCGAGTGGCTACACCTTC CASSDGGGGASGYTF
TRBD2 . TRBJ2-5 TRBV5-1 TGCGCCAGCAATAGCGGGCCCCAAGAGACCCAGTACTTC CASNSGPQETQYF
TRBD2 . TRBJ2-5 TRBV6-6 TGTGCCAGCAGCTCCTTAGCGGGAGTAGAGACCCAGTACTTC CASSSLAGVETQYF
. . TRBJ1-1 TRBV6-5 TGTGCCAGCAGTTACTCGATAGCAGGGCTTATCACTGAAGCTTTCTTT CASSYSIAGLITEAFF
TRBD1 few TRBJ2-3 TRBV4-3 TGCGCCAGCAGCCAGGACGGACAGGGCCGGGAATTGTCTACGCAGTATTTT CASSQDGQGRELSTQYF
. few TRBJ2-5 TRBV7-7 TGTGCCAGCAGCTTACAACCAGGATGGGGAGAGACCCAGTACTTC CASSLQPGWGETQYF
TRBD2 . TRBJ2-1 TRBV29-1 TGCAGCGTTCGAATCTACCGGGACTACCAAGCACCTGATACAGAGCAGTTCTTC CSVRIYRDYQAPDTEQFF
. . TRBJ2-7 TRBV21-1 TGTGCCAGCAGCACACCGGGACAGGGGGCGGTGTACGAGCAGTACTTC CASSTPGQGAVYEQYF
. . TRBJ1-1 TRBV9 TGTGCCAGCAGCGTAGACTGGAACACTGAAGCTTTCTTT CASSVDWNTEAFF
TRBD1 . TRBJ1-2 TRBV7-9 TGTGCCAGCAGCCAGGGACAGTCTACGTCTAACTATGGCTACACCTTC CASSQGQSTSNYGYTF
TRBD2 few TRBJ2-7 TRBV7-2 TGTGCCAGCAGCTTAGTGGAGGAAGCTAGCGGCGCCTACGAGCAGTACTTC CASSLVEEASGAYEQYF
TRBD1 . TRBJ1-1 TRBV7-9 TGTGCCCTCGGGACAGGGGGCACTGAAGCTTTCTTT CALGTGGTEAFF
. few TRBJ1-4 TRBV20-1 TGCAGTGCGGGGGATAGGGAGGACAAACTGTTTTTT CSAGDREDKLFF
TRBD2 once TRBJ2-3 TRBV20-1 TGCAGTGCCCCTGGACTAGCAACCGTCGATACGCAGTATTTT CSAPGLATVDTQYF
TRBD2 . TRBJ2-1 TRBV20-1 TGCAGTGCTAGAGCCCCCTTGGCGGGAGATAGGAATGAGCAGTTCTTC CSARAPLAGDRNEQFF